One sample yielded the 11 T cell receptor beta chains listed below, sequenced in a study of patients and donors after allogeneic stem cell transplantation. Each CDR3 protein is one row after TCRdb ran MiXCR on the RT-PCR reads. The sample has about 88,000 distinct CDR3 sequences, around 46% seen once. The material sequenced was blood, either unsorted or a sorted T cell fraction (not recorded which). The receptors originated from a human donor who was either an allogeneic HSCT recipient or a stem cell or donor lymphocyte infusion donor (not recorded which). It is not recorded whose cells these are; they may come from a transplant donor.

This clonotype has only a few counts. This chain links TRBV12-3 or TRBV12-4 with TRBJ1-5; tentatively, D is TRBD1 (5 bases). V gave up 6 bases and J gave up 3 bases, with 15 bases separating them. This CDR3 comprises 15 residues. The CDR3 here is CASRSAGTVNQPQHF. The CDR3 nucleotides are TGTGCCAGCAGGTCTGCCGGGACGGTCAATCAGCCCCAGCATTTT.

The genes are TRBV20-1 and TRBJ2-7; D is undetermined. V lost 3 bases to trimming and J lost 2 bases, with 11 bases between them. The CDR3 contains 13 residues. Germline V lookup: CDR1 DFQATT, CDR2 SNEGSKA (reference sequence). CDR3: CSASPRNTYEQYF. The CDR3 DNA reads TGCAGTGCTAGCCCCAGGAATACCTACGAGCAGTACTTC.

This clonotype was observed a handful of times. The V gene is TRBV11-2, the J gene TRBJ1-3; D is uncertain. CDR1 SGHAT and CDR2 FQNNGV come from the germline V gene. V lost 7 bases and J 4 bases, leaving 14 bases between the germline ends. CDR3 length: 14 residues. CDR3 amino acids: CASINLGSGNTIYF. Here the CDR3 DNA reads TGTGCCAGCATCAACCTCGGGAGCGGAAACACCATATATTTT.

The chain couples TRBV11-2 to TRBJ1-2; the D gene is possibly TRBD1 (6 bases). The CDR3 has 14 residues. The germline CDR1 and CDR2 sequences are SGHAT and FQNNGV. V was clipped by 3 bases and J by 7 bases, with 15 bases between them. The CDR3 bases are TGTGCCAGCAGCTTTAACAGGGTTCACGGTGGCTACACCTTC. It is translated as CASSFNRVHGGYTF.

This chain links TRBV7-9 with TRBJ2-4, with D perhaps being TRBD1 or TRBD2 (5 bases each). The CDR3 extends over 12 amino acids. Per the germline V gene, CDR1 is SEHNR and CDR2 is FQNEAQ (reference sequence). V shed 8 bases and J shed 3 bases, with 8 bases lying between them. Written as DNA, the CDR3 is TGTGCCAGCCGGGACGGCAAAAACATTCAGTACTTC. It translates to CASRDGKNIQYF.

The chain employs TRBV7-2 and TRBJ1-4; D remains ambiguous. V lost 2 bases, J lost 3 bases, and 10 bases lay in between. CDR3 length: 15 amino acids. Germline CDR1 reads SGHTA; CDR2 reads FQGNSA. The CDR3 DNA reads as TGTGCCAGCAGCTTATACCGGGCTTCTAATGAAAAACTGTTTTTT. Translation: CASSLYRASNEKLFF.

V and J are TRBV5-1 and TRBJ2-2; 7 bases agree with TRBD2. This CDR3 is 15 amino acids long. With 3 bases clipped from V and 4 bases from J, the junction kept 6 bases outside the gene matches. Germline CDR1 SGHRS, CDR2 YFSETQ. The DNA of the CDR3 is TGCGCCAGCAGCTCAGCGGGACTTCGCACCGGGGAGCTGTTTTTT. Translated, it gives CASSSAGLRTGELFF.

CDR3 nucleotide sequence: TGTGCCAGCAGCTTGGAGGACAGGGCCATTAGCAATCAGCCCCAGCATTTT. The encoded protein is CASSLEDRAISNQPQHF. J is TRBJ1-5 and V is TRBV5-8; the match to TRBD1 covers 8 bases. CDR1 is SGHTS, CDR2 YDEGEE, per germline. This CDR3 contains 17 residues. Unmatched junction bases numbered 5, after V lost 0 bases and J lost 0 bases.

This clonotype was seen a handful of times. This chain joins TRBV10-3 and TRBJ1-5; 10 bases align to TRBD1. Germline CDR1 is ENHRY and CDR2 is SYGVKD. The CDR3 loop spans 16 amino acids. The junction had 6 bases not matched to a gene; V was cut back by 4 bases and J by 3 bases. CDR3 nucleotides: TGTGCCATCAGTGGGGGACAGGGGCTTTACAATCAGCCCCAGCATTTT. Translation: CAISGGQGLYNQPQHF.

DNA of the CDR3: TGCGCCAGCAGCCAGCTCAAGTCGGCTTACTATGGCTACACCTTC. Protein sequence: CASSQLKSAYYGYTF. The chain couples TRBV4-1 to TRBJ1-2; D not resolved. Germline loops: CDR1 MGHRA, CDR2 YSYEKL. CDR3 length: 15 residues. Trimming removed 3 bases from V and 3 bases from J, with 14 bases in between.

V and J are TRBV18 and TRBJ1-1; tentatively, D is TRBD1 (5 bases). Germline lookup yields CDR1 KGHSH and CDR2 LQKENI. The CDR3 loop spans 15 amino acids. V was cut by 1 base and J by 1 base, with 10 bases left in between. The CDR3: CASSPQGQGNTEAFF. CDR3 sequence (DNA): TGTGCCAGCTCACCACAGGGTCAGGGGAACACTGAAGCTTTCTTT.